The 14 T cell receptor beta chains below all came from one sample that was sequenced in a study of blood T cell repertoires in COVID-19 (dated by TCRdb to 2020 to 2021). Receptor amplification or capture employed the immunoSEQ multiplex PCR assay. The table comes from immuneACCESS by way of TCRdb, which keeps in-frame sequences with V and J called. Part of the clones is missing from these tables; in studies checked, under half for an unresolved V gene and the rest for unknown reasons. The sample contains about 230,000 clones, over 70% of them found a single time. Roughly 7.9% of the sample goes to the ten largest clones. Sequenced sample: peripheral blood. These receptors were taken from a woman older than 75 with acute or convalescent COVID-19.

This sequence joins TRBV3-1 (or the pseudogene TRBV3-2) and TRBJ2-3, with TRBD2 matching 14 bases. Trimming cost V 5 bases and J 6 bases; bases outside gene matches: 4. This CDR3 has 15 amino acids. Germline V gives CDR1 LGHDT, CDR2 YNNKEL (reference sequence). The CDR3 sequence is CASSTRLAGGDTQYF. CDR3 in DNA: TGTGCCAGCAGCACCCGACTAGCGGGAGGGGATACGCAGTATTTT.

V usage is TRBV18 and J usage is TRBJ1-1, with 7 bases identical to TRBD1. V shed 3 bases, J shed 5 bases, and the junction held 6 bases outside the gene matches. Germline CDR1 and CDR2: KGHSH and LQKENI. This CDR3 is built from 14 residues. CDR3 bases: TGTGCCAGCTCACCGCAGGGGGGATGGACTGAAGCTTTCTTT. It yields the protein CASSPQGGWTEAFF.

The genes are TRBV6-2 or TRBV6-3 and TRBJ2-5; a possible D gene is TRBD2 (6 bases). Trimming took 6 bases from V and 5 from J, leaving 22 bases between them. The CDR3 consists of 16 residues. The V gene's germline CDR1 is MNHEY and CDR2 SVGEGT. CDR3 sequence reads: CASSHRRGGRVETQYF. The CDR3 DNA follows: TGTGCCAGCAGCCACCGCCGGGGAGGACGTGTGGAGACCCAGTACTTC.

This clone was seen a few times. The V call is TRBV3-1 (or the pseudogene TRBV3-2), the J call TRBJ2-7, with 13 bases lining up with TRBD2. The CDR3 is 17 amino acids. CDR1 is LGHDT, CDR2 YNNKEL, per germline (reference sequence). V was pared by 1 base and J by 5 bases, with 8 bases of the junction left unmatched. The CDR3: CASSQGRTSGSLDEQYF. DNA for the CDR3: TGTGCCAGCAGCCAAGGGAGGACTAGCGGGAGCCTTGACGAGCAGTACTTC.

The V and J genes are TRBV19 and TRBJ1-5; D remains unclear. This CDR3 is built from 15 residues. The V gene lost 5 bases and the J gene lost 1 base, with 12 bases spanning the gap. Germline V CDR1 and CDR2: LNHDA, SQIVND (reference sequence). CDR3: CASSVSGQSNQPQHF. The CDR3 bases are TGTGCCAGTAGTGTTAGCGGGCAGAGCAATCAGCCCCAGCATTTT.

The genes are TRBV5-8 and TRBJ1-5; D not certain. Germline-derived CDR1 and CDR2 are SGHTS and YDEGEE. The CDR3 is made up of 15 amino acids. V gave up 0 bases and J gave up 2 bases, with 9 bases separating them. The CDR3 nucleotides read TGTGCCAGCAGCTTGGGTACATTGGGCAATCAGCCCCAGCATTTT. Translation: CASSLGTLGNQPQHF.

For the CDR3, the DNA is TGCGCCAGCAGCTTGGCGGCAGGGCTTCCAGATACGCAGTATTTT. Translated, it gives CASSLAAGLPDTQYF. V gene TRBV5-1 combines with J gene TRBJ2-3, with D possibly being TRBD1 (5 bases). Germline values: CDR1 SGHRS, CDR2 YFSETQ. V shed 0 bases and J shed 4 bases, with 12 bases lying between them. This CDR3 spans 15 amino acids. The variable domain in full, completed from reference TRBV5-1 and TRBJ2-3, reads KAGVTQTPRYLIKTRGQQVTLSCSPISGHRSVSWYQQTPGQGLQFLFEYFSETQRNKGNFPGRFSGRQFSNSRSEMNVSTLELGDSALYLCASSLAAGLPDTQYFGPGTRLTVL.

The chain employs TRBV6-5 and TRBJ1-1, with D uncertain. Per the germline V gene, CDR1 is MNHEY and CDR2 is SVGAGI. This CDR3 region has 14 residues. V gave up 6 bases and J gave up 5 bases, with 16 bases separating them. The CDR3 protein is CASSLGDTRTEAFF. The CDR3 coding sequence is TGTGCCAGCAGCCTGGGAGATACCCGGACTGAAGCTTTCTTT.

This clone has just one count. The chain uses TRBV9 and TRBJ1-2; perhaps TRBD1 as D (6 bases). The CDR3 length is 15 residues. From germline, CDR1 is SGDLS and CDR2 YYNGEE. With 0 bases removed from V and 10 bases from J, the gap between germline ends came to 19 bases. CDR3 nucleotides: TGTGCCAGCAGCGTAGTGGACAGATCGTTCTCGGCCTACACCTTC. It specifies CASSVVDRSFSAYTF.

This rearrangement joins TRBV19 to TRBJ1-4; D perhaps matches TRBD1 (6 bases). The CDR3 consists of 14 residues. Between the trimmed V and J ends, which lost 6 bases and 8 bases, there was a span of 16 bases. Germline values: CDR1 LNHDA, CDR2 SQIVND (reference sequence). This chain's CDR3 is CASSQGLRPEKLFF. The CDR3 bases are TGTGCCAGTAGCCAGGGGTTAAGGCCCGAAAAACTGTTTTTT.

This chain links TRBV5-1 with TRBJ2-7, with 7 positions matching TRBD1. V gave up 0 bases and J gave up 3 bases; unmatched junction bases: 9. The CDR3 sequence is 16 residues long. Per the germline V gene, CDR1 is SGHRS and CDR2 is YFSETQ. CDR3 nucleotides: TGCGCCAGCAGCTTGGTCGGCAGGGGGTTTAACTACGAGCAGTACTTC. Its translation is CASSLVGRGFNYEQYF.

The table lists this clone with a count of one. The DNA of the CDR3 is TGTGCCAGCTCACCGGTACTCACAGGGGAAGCTTTCTTT. Amino acid sequence: CASSPVLTGEAFF. This sequence joins TRBV18 and TRBJ1-1, with D possibly matching TRBD1 (6 bases). The CDR3 has 13 amino acids. Trimming pared 3 bases from V and 8 bases from J, leaving 13 bases between. CDR1 and CDR2 from the germline V gene are KGHSH and LQKENI.

This CDR3 is CASSPDRSLSYEQYF. CDR3 DNA: TGTGCCAGTAGTCCCGACAGGTCGTTGAGCTACGAGCAGTACTTC. The chain recombines TRBV19 with TRBJ2-7; a possible D gene is TRBD1 (6 bases). The CDR3 has 15 amino acids. V lost 5 bases and J 3 bases, leaving 17 bases between the germline ends. The germline V gene encodes CDR1 LNHDA and CDR2 SQIVND (reference sequence).

This sequence joins TRBV7-8 and TRBJ1-5; 8 bases match TRBD1. CDR3 length: 15 residues. V shed 1 base and J 4 bases; nucleotides not matched to a gene: 3. Germline CDR1 and CDR2: SGHVS and FQNEAQ. The CDR3: CASSLGRGQNQPQHF. Here the CDR3 DNA reads TGTGCCAGCAGCTTAGGCAGGGGGCAAAATCAGCCCCAGCATTTT.